What follows is one T cell receptor beta chain and its context. This record belongs to a study of blood T cell repertoires in COVID-19. Study background: COVID-19 samples collected from the United States, Italy and Spain covered acute and convalescent phases.

Profiling relied on immunoSEQ multiplex PCR, and the TCRdb table lists in-frame clones only, not all of them. Among about 100,000 clones listed, around four fifths were seen once. The V gene's germline CDR1 is SGHDT and CDR2 YYEEEE. The CDR3 runs 12 residues. V shed 5 bases and J shed 2 bases, with 6 bases lying between them. The V call is TRBV5-6, the J call TRBJ2-3; unclear D gene. The sequenced material came from peripheral blood. This clonotype originated in a woman aged 70-85 years with acute or convalescent COVID-19. The CDR3 DNA reads as TGTGCCAGCAGTATTTACACAGATACGCAGTATTTT. Translated, it gives CASSIYTDTQYF.